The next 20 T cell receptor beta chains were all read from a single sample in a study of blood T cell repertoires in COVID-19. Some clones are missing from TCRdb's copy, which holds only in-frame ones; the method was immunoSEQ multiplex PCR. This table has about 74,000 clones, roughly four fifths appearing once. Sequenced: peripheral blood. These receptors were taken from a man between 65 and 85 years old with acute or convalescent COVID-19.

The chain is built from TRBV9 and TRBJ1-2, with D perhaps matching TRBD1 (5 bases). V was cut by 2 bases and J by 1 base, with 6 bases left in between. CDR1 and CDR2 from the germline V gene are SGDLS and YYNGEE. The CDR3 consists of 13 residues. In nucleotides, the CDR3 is TGTGCCAGCAGCGTCGACAGTAACTATGGCTACACCTTC. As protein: CASSVDSNYGYTF.

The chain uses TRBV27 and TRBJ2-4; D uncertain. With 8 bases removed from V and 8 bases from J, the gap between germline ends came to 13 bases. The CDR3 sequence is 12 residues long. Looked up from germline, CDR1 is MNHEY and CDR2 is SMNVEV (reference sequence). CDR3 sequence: CASPWRRHIQYF. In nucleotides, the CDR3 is TGTGCCAGCCCCTGGAGACGGCACATTCAGTACTTC.

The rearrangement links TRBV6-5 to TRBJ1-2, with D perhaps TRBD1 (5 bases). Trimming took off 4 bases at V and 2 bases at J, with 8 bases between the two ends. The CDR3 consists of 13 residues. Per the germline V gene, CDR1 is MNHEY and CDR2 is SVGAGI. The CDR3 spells CASSLTDNYGYTF. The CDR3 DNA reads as TGTGCCAGCAGTTTGACAGACAACTATGGCTACACCTTC.

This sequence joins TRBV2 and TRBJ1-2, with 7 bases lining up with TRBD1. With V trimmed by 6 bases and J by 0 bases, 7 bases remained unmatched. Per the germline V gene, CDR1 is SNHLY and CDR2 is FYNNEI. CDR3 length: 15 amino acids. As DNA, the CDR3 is TGTGCCAGCAGGGTGGGACAGACAGCTAACTATGGCTACACCTTC. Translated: CASRVGQTANYGYTF.

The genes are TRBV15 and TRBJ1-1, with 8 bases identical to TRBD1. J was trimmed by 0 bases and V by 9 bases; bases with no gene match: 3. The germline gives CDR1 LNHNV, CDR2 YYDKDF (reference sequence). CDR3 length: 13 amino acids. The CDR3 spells CATRQGLNTEAFF. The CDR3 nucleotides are TGTGCCACACGACAGGGGCTGAACACTGAAGCTTTCTTT.

The CDR3 loop is CATWDRSTDTQYF. The CDR3 DNA follows: TGTGCCACTTGGGACAGGAGCACAGATACGCAGTATTTT. This chain connects TRBV6-5 to TRBJ2-3; 8 bases are shared with TRBD1. The CDR3 length is 13 residues. The germline gives CDR1 MNHEY, CDR2 SVGAGI. J was trimmed by 0 bases and V by 10 bases; bases with no gene match: 3.

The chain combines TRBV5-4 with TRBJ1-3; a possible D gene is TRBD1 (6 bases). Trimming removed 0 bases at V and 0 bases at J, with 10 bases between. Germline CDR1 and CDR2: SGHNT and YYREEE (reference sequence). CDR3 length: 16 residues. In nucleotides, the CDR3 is TGTGCCAGCAGCTTGGGAGGACAGAGCTCTGGAAACACCATATATTTT. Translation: CASSLGGQSSGNTIYF.

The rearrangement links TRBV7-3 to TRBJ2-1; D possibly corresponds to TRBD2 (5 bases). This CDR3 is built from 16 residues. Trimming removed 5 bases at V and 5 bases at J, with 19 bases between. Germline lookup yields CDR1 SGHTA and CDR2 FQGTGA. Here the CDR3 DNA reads TGTGCCAGCAGCATTGGAATAGGGAGAGCAAACAATGAGCAGTTCTTC. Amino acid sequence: CASSIGIGRANNEQFF.

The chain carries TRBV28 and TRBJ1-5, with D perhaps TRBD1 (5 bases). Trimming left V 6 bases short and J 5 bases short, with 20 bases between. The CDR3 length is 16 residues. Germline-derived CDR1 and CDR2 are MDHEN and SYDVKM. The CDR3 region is CASRVRGQGSYQPQHF. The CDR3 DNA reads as TGTGCCAGCAGGGTAAGGGGTCAAGGGTCCTATCAGCCCCAGCATTTT. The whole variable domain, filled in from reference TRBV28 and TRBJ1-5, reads DVKVTQSSRYLVKRTGEKVFLECVQDMDHENMFWYRQDPGLGLRLIYFSYDVKMKEKGDIPEGYSVSREKKERFSLILESASTNQTSMYLCASRVRGQGSYQPQHFGDGTRLSIL.

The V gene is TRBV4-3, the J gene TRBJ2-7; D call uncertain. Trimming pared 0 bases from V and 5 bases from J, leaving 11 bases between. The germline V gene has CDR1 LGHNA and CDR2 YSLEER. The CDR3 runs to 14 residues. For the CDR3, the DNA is TGCGCCAGCAGCCAAGATCACAGTCTCGACGAGCAGTACTTC. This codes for CASSQDHSLDEQYF.

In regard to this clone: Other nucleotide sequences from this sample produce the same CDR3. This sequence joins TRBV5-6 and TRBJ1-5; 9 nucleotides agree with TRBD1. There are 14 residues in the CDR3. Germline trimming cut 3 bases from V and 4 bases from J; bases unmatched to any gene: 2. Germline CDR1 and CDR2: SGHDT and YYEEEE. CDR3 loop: CASSSGTGNQPQHF. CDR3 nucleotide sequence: TGTGCCAGCAGCTCCGGGACAGGGAATCAGCCCCAGCATTTT.

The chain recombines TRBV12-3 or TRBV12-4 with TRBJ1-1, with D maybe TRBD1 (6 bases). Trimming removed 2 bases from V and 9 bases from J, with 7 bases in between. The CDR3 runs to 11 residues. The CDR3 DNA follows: TGTGCCAGCAGTTTACAGGGGAAAGCTTTCTTT. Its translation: CASSLQGKAFF.

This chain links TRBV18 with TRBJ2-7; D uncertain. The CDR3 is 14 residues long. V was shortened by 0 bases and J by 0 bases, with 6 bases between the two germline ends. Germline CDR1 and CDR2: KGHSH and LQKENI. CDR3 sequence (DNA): TGTGCCAGCTCACCACCGGTTAGCTCCTACGAGCAGTACTTC. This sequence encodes CASSPPVSSYEQYF.

The CDR3 nucleotides are TGTGCCAGCAGCTTATCCGGACTAGCTGAGACCCAGTACTTC. Protein product: CASSLSGLAETQYF. The chain combines TRBV7-9 with TRBJ2-5; the match to TRBD2 covers 8 bases. The CDR3 has 14 residues. V gave up 2 bases and J gave up 5 bases; unmatched junction bases: 4. Germline V lookup: CDR1 SEHNR, CDR2 FQNEAQ (reference sequence).

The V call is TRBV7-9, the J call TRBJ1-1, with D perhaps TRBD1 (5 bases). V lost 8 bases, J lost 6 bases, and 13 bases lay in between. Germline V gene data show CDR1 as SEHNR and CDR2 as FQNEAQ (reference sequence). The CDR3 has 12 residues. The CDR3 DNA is TGTGCCAGCTCGGACACCCGACCTGAAGCTTTCTTT. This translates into CASSDTRPEAFF.

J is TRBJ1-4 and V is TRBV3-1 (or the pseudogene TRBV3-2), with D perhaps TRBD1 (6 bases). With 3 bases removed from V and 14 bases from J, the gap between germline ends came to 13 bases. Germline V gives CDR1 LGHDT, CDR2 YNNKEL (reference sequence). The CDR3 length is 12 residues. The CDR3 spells CASSQEQGALFF. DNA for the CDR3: TGTGCCAGCAGCCAGGAACAGGGCGCGCTGTTTTTT.

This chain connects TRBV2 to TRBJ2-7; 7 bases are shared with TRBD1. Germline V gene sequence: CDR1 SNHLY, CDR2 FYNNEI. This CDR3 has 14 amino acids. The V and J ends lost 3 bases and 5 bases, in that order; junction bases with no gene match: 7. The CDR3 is CASSDDRELHEQYF. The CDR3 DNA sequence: TGTGCCAGCAGTGATGACAGGGAGCTCCACGAGCAGTACTTC. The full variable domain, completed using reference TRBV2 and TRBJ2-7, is EPEVTQTPSHQVTQMGQEVILRCVPISNHLYFYWYRQILGQKVEFLVSFYNNEISEKSEIFDDQFSVERPDGSNFTLKIRSTKLEDSAMYFCASSDDRELHEQYFGPGTRLTVT.

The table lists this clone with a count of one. In DNA, the CDR3 is TGTGCTAGTGGCCTTGTTGGGGCCCGCTCTTTCTATGGCTACACCTTC. Its protein product is CASGLVGARSFYGYTF. This chain uses TRBV12-5 with TRBJ1-2; maybe TRBD1 (5 bases). CDR1 is LGHNT and CDR2 is FRNRAP in the germline V gene. V was clipped by 6 bases and J by 4 bases, with 21 bases between them. The CDR3 is 16 residues long.

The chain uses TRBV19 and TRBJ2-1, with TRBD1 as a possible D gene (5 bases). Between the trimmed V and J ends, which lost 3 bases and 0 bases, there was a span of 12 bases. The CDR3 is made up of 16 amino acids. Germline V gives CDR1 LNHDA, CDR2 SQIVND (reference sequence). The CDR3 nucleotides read TGTGCCAGTAGTATCTTTGCAGGGTCCTCCTACAATGAGCAGTTCTTC. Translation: CASSIFAGSSYNEQFF.

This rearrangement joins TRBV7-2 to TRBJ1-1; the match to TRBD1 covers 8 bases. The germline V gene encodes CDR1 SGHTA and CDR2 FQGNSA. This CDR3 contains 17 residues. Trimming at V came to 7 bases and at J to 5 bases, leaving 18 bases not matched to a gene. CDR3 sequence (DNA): TGTGCCAGCACAACAGCCAGGGGGCCACAGTTTGGAACTGAAGCTTTCTTT. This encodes CASTTARGPQFGTEAFF.